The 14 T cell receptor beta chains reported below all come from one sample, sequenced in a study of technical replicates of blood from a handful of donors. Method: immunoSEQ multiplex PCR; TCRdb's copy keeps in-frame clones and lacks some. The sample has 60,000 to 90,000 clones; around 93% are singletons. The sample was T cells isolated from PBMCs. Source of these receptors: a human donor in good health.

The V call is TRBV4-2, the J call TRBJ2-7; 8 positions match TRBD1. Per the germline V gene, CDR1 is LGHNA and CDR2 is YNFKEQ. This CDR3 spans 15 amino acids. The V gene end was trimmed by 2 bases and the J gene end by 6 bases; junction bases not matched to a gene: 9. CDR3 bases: TGTGCCAGCAGCCAAAATCAGGGGGCAACGGCCGAGCAGTACTTC. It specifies CASSQNQGATAEQYF.

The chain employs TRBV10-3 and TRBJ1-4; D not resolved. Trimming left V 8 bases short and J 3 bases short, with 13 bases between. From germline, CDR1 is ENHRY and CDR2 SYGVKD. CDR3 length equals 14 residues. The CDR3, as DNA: TGTGCCATCGGAGGTGGGCAGCCTAATGAAAAACTGTTTTTT. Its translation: CAIGGGQPNEKLFF.

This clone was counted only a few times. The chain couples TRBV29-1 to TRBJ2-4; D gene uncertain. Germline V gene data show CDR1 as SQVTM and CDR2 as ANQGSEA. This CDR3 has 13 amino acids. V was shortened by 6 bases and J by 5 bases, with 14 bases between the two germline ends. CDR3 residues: CSVLLLFQNIQYF. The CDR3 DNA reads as TGCAGCGTCCTACTCCTTTTCCAAAACATTCAGTACTTC.

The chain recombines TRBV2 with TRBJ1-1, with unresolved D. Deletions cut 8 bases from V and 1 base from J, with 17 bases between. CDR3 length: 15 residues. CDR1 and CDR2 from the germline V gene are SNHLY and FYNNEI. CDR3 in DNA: TGTGCCAGCTCCCGCTTCGGGGAGAGGAACACTGAAGCTTTCTTT. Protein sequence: CASSRFGERNTEAFF.

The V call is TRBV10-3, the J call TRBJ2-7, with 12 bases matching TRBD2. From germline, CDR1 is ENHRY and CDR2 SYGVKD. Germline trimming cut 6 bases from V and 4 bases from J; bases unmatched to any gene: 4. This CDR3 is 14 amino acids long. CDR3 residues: CAISAGTSGYEQYF. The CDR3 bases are TGTGCCATCAGCGCCGGGACTAGCGGGTACGAGCAGTACTTC.

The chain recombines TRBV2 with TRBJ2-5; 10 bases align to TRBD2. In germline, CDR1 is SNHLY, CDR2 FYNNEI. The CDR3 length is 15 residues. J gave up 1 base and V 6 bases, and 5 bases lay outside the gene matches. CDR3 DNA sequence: TGTGCCAGCAGGGGGACTAGCGCCTTCCAAGAGACCCAGTACTTC. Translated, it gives CASRGTSAFQETQYF.

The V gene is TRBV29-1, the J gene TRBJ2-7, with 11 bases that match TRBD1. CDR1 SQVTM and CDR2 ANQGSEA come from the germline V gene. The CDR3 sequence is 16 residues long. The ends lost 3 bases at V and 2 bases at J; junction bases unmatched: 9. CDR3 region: CSVDGEGTGGAYEQYF. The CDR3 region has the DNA TGCAGCGTTGATGGGGAAGGGACAGGGGGGGCCTACGAGCAGTACTTC.

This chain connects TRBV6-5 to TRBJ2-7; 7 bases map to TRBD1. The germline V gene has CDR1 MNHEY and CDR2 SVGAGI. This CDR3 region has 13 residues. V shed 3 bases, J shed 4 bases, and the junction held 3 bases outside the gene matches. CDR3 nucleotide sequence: TGTGCCAGCAGTTATGCCAGGGGGTACGAGCAGTACTTC. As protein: CASSYARGYEQYF.

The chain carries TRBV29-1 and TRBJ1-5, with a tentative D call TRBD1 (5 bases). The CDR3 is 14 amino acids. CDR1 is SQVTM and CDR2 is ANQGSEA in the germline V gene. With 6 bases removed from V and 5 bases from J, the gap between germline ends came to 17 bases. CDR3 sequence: CSVWDGGGDQPQHF. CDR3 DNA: TGCAGCGTCTGGGACGGGGGTGGAGATCAGCCCCAGCATTTT.

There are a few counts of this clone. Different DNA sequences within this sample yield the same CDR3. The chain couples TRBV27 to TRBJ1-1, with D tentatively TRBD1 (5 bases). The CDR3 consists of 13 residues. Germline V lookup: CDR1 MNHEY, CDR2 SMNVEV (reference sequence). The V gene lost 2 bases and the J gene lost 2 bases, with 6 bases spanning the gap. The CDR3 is CASSLQGNTEAFF. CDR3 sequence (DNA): TGTGCCAGCAGTTTACAGGGAAACACTGAAGCTTTCTTT.

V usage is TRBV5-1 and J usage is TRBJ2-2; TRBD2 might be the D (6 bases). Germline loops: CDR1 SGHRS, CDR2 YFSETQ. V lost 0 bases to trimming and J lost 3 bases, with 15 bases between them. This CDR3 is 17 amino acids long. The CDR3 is CASSLGHGGMYTGELFF. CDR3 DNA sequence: TGCGCCAGCAGCTTGGGGCATGGCGGGATGTACACCGGGGAGCTGTTTTTT.

The CDR3 coding sequence is TGTGCCAGCAGTACCTTGACAGGGAGGTTTCAGCCCCAGCATTTT. Amino acids: CASSTLTGRFQPQHF. V is TRBV6-6 and J is TRBJ1-5; 7 nucleotides match TRBD1. The CDR3 has 15 residues. With 5 bases clipped from V and 6 bases from J, the junction kept 10 bases outside the gene matches. Germline V gene data show CDR1 as MNHNY and CDR2 as SVGAGI (reference sequence).

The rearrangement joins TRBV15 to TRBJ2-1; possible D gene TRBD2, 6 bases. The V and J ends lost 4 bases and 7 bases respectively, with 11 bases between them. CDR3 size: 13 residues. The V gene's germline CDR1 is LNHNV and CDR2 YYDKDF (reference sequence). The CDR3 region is CATSIGGGNEQFF. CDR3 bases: TGTGCCACCAGCATAGGTGGGGGGAATGAGCAGTTCTTC.

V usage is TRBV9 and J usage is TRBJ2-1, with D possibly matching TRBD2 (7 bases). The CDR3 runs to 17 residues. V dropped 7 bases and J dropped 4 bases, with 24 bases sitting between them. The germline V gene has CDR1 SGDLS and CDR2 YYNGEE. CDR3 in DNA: TGTGCCAGCGGGGGGGGCGTGAGGCGGGGTATTTACAATGAGCAGTTCTTC. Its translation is CASGGGVRRGIYNEQFF.